Each of the 3 T cell receptor beta chains below was sequenced from the same sample in a study of blood T cell repertoires in COVID-19. Using immunoSEQ multiplex PCR, the repertoire was profiled, and TCRdb retains in-frame clones only, with some absent. This sample has 200,000 to 250,000 clones; roughly four fifths occur once, and the top ten carry approximately 12%. The sample taken for sequencing was peripheral blood. All receptors derive from a woman in her thirties or forties with acute or convalescent COVID-19.

Here the CDR3 DNA reads TGTGCCAGCAGCCGGGACAGGGTGGCCAAAAACATTCAGTACTTC. Amino acids: CASSRDRVAKNIQYF. The V call is TRBV7-2, the J call TRBJ2-4; 9 bases are shared with TRBD1. Unmatched junction bases numbered 3, after V lost 5 bases and J lost 1 base. The CDR3 loop spans 15 amino acids. Germline V gene data show CDR1 as SGHTA and CDR2 as FQGNSA.

This sequence joins TRBV5-4 and TRBJ2-2; TRBD2 agrees at 12 bases. J lost 0 bases, V lost 4 bases, and 7 bases had no gene match. There are 18 residues in the CDR3. Germline V gene sequence: CDR1 SGHNT, CDR2 YYREEE (reference sequence). The CDR3 is CASSPGLAGTANTGELFF. CDR3 DNA: TGTGCCAGCAGCCCCGGACTAGCGGGGACCGCGAACACCGGGGAGCTGTTTTTT.

In this sample, this clone turned up a few times. V and J are TRBV18 and TRBJ2-1; TRBD2 aligns across 8 bases. Germline loops: CDR1 KGHSH, CDR2 LQKENI. This CDR3 is built from 15 residues. The ends lost 3 bases at V and 6 bases at J; junction bases unmatched: 7. The CDR3, as DNA: TGTGCCAGCTCACCGACGGGACTAGAGGGCAATGAGCAGTTCTTC. Amino acid sequence: CASSPTGLEGNEQFF.